The T cell receptor (beta chain) described here comes from a study of T cells in Graves' hyperthyroidism and ophthalmopathy. CDR1 is SNHLY, CDR2 FYNNEI, per germline. Trimming pared 6 bases from V and 0 bases from J, leaving 3 bases between. The CDR3 is 13 amino acids. Uncontrolled infection, other autoimmune disease, pregnancy or lactation barred patients from enrollment. PBMCs were derived from roughly 10 ml fresh peripheral blood. TCR beta CDR3 sequences were amplified from RNA transcripts. In the first-round RT-PCR of the TCR CDR3, the HTBI primer set was used. TCRdb called the multiplex PCR reads again in MiXCR, with one record for every CDR3 protein. Of around 390,000 distinct CDR3 sequences listed, roughly 15% are singletons.

The material sequenced was blood. The TCR sequence derives from a woman aged 30 to 39 with Graves' ophthalmopathy. The rearrangement joins TRBV2 to TRBJ2-6; D not certain. The CDR3 nucleotides read TGTGCCAGCAGGAGCTCTGGGGCCAACGTCCTGACTTTC. Translation: CASRSSGANVLTF.